This T cell receptor (beta chain) was observed in a study of shared clonotypes between healthy human individuals. Regarding this clone: Its target is unknown.

The CDR3 runs 16 residues. The V end was cut by 1 base, the J end by 5 bases, with 18 bases between. Authors' analysis steps: For the immunoSEQ data, sequences were junction-only without quality scores, so filtering differed. Libraries were prepared by immunoSEQ multiplex PCR; TCRdb keeps only in-frame clonotypes and omits some of them. The DNA gave D and trimming, while V, J and clone size come from that table. Of more than 2 million clones in the sample, 85% to 95% were seen once. Study-wide results and caveats: Sample collection involved blood only; tissue repertoires are likely different. Naive CD4 clonotypes were shared across a handful of donors at 5% to 6%. The study found lower generation probabilities in non-shared clonotypes than in those shared by all four donors.

Sequencing input: naive CD4+ T cells sorted from blood. The subset is: CD45RA+ positively selected. The origin of this receptor is a man in his late teens or twenties in good health. The chain recombines TRBV23-1 with TRBJ2-7, with D unclear. TRBV23-1 is classed as an ORF, of uncertain function. The CDR3 DNA sequence: TGCGCCAGCAGTCAATTGACTGACGTGGGTAGGGACGAGCAGTACTTC. Its protein is CASSQLTDVGRDEQYF.